This entry is about one T cell receptor (beta chain). This receptor's antigen is unknown. It has no much larger one-base neighbor in the sample; base qualities were not kept. The data originate from a study of shared clonotypes between healthy human individuals (dated by TCRdb to the early 2020s). About the full investigation: The cohort comprised two women and a few men aged 18 to 49 years. Per donor, three plates each were used for CD4 naive and CD4 memory, two for CD8 naive, and one for CD8 memory. The study deeply sequenced blood TCR repertoires of five healthy adults to estimate repertoire size and the extent of clonotype sharing between individuals. To increase sequencing depth and limit assay-specific biases, different laboratories used diverse techniques to prepare libraries and sequence TCR repertoires. Between about 0.9 and 8.9 billion PBMCs per donor were obtained by leukapheresis. The paper's findings and limits, for the study overall: The small number of donors limited the genetic and exposure-history diversity represented. Across a handful of donors, about 5.2% of naive CD4, approximately 4% of naive CD8, 2.3% of memory CD4, and about 0.44% of memory CD8 clonotypes were shared. Clonotypes shared by all four sorted-subset donors showed higher generation probabilities than non-shared clonotypes. Sampling was restricted to blood, and TCR repertoires in tissues likely differ from the TCR repertoires found in blood. Based on pairwise subsampling, the degree of clonotype sharing among donors was expected to be affected by sequencing depth. Larger estimated clonotype richness was generally found for naive subsets than for memory subsets. Even with the large sequencing depth, rarefaction of the sorted-subset datasets indicated that sequencing was incomplete.

The CDR3 has 16 amino acids, counting the end cysteine and phenylalanine. Just the 48-base CDR3 DNA is kept, in frame starting at base 1. V is trimmed back by 0 bases and J by 3 bases, and the junction contains 3 bases that no gene match accounts for. As encoded in the germline V gene (reference sequence), CDR1 is LNHDA while CDR2 is SQIVND. Healthy HIV-negative adults with no recently reported acute infections or vaccinations were included as donors. All donors were Caucasian adults living in Nashville, Tennessee, USA. CD4+ T cells were enriched by magnetic negative selection, after which naive cells were positively selected on CD45RA and the negative fraction was taken as the memory subset. Blood was obtained by leukapheresis, after which PBMCs were separated by Ficoll-Histopaque density gradient centrifugation and cryopreserved in liquid nitrogen vapor phase. Purity and quantity of every magnetically sorted T cell population were checked by analytical flow cytometry. From each sorted fraction, genomic DNA was isolated and quantified by UV absorbance on a Nanodrop 2000c.

Using the deep immunoSEQ assay, TCR CDR3 regions were amplified from genomic DNA by multiplex PCR. Genomic DNA extracted from each cell subset was distributed evenly over all wells of several immunoSEQ 96-well plates, and each plate served as one replicate. Each replicate PCR for sorted subsets received roughly 0.2 ug genomic DNA, equal to about 30,000 T cell genomes. The purified libraries were quantified using a Qubit 3.0 fluorometer, sized with a Bioanalyzer 2100, and then quantified again using the KAPA Library Quantification kit. A separate single-read 150-cycle Illumina NextSeq 550 flow cell was used to sequence each immunoSEQ 96-well plate. On the study's bioinformatics: Because the immunoSEQ output held only junctional sequences and lacked quality scores, the filtering could not match the filtering applied to full-length reads. To assign V/J genes and CDR3, sequences were annotated using PyIR, a Python wrapper for IgBLAST v1.9, with IMGT germline references. Reads were filtered out if the reads had weak V/J assignments (E-value above 1e-6), no CDR3, stop codons, out-of-frame junctions, or ambiguous translated residues. V3J clonotypes were defined as sequences sharing the same inferred V gene, J gene, and CDR3 amino acid sequence. The percentage overlap between two repertoires was calculated by dividing the number of shared unique clonotypes by the size of the smaller repertoire. Richness of each repertoire was evaluated using RTK rarefaction, the Chao1 estimator, and Recon v2.1 estimates of unobserved clonotypes. For all TCRbeta clonotypes obtained by the gDNA method from four donors, generation probabilities were computed with OLGA. TCRdb carries this immuneACCESS record with in-frame sequences only. Its versions omit some clonotypes, under half of them owing to an unresolved V gene in the studies checked, with the rest unexplained. The DNA gave D and trimming, while V, J and clone size come from that table. Counted in this sample were roughly 2,300,000 clones; 85% to 95% of them appeared once. Of the sample, about 0.36% is held by the ten largest clones.

The sequenced sample consisted of naive CD4+ T cells from PBMCs. The cell subset or site label for this specimen denotes: CD45RA+ positively selected. This receptor was taken from a man in his late teens or twenties in good health. Some clones in this sample may be carry-over from other donors' samples. Recombination connected TRBV19 to TRBJ2-1, with 9 bases in between that match TRBD2. The DNA is as follows: TGTGCCAGTAGTATAGAATCGACTAGCGGCTACAATGAGCAGTTCTTC. Translation gives CASSIESTSGYNEQFF.